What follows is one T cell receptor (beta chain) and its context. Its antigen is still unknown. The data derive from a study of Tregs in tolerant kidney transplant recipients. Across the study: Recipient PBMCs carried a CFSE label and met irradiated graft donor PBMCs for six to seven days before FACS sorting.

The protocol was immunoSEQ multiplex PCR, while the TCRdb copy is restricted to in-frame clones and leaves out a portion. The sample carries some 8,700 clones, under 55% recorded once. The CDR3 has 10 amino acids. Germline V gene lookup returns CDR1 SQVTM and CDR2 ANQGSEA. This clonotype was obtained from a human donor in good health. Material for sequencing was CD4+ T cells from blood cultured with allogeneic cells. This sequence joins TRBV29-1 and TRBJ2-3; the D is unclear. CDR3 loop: CTTNTDTQYF. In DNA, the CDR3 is TGCACCACCAACACAGATACGCAGTATTTT.